The 16 T cell receptor beta chains presented below share a single source sample, sequenced in a study of shared clonotypes between healthy human individuals. Method: immunoSEQ multiplex PCR; TCRdb's copy keeps in-frame clones and lacks some. The sample has more than 1,200,000 clones, less than 99% seen once. The sequenced sample consisted of naive CD4+ T cells sorted from blood. The subset was: CD45RA+ positively selected. These receptors were taken from a man aged 30 to 39 in good health.

V and J are TRBV28 and TRBJ1-2; TRBD1 matches at 8 bases. The V gene end was trimmed by 8 bases and the J gene end by 4 bases; junction bases not matched to a gene: 9. This CDR3 contains 14 residues. CDR1 is MDHEN and CDR2 is SYDVKM in the germline V gene. CDR3: CASARTGRFYGYTF. CDR3 coding DNA: TGTGCCAGCGCGCGGACAGGGAGATTCTATGGCTACACCTTC.

This rearrangement joins TRBV7-9 to TRBJ2-7, with D tentatively TRBD2 (6 bases). Trimming removed 2 bases at V and 4 bases at J, with 15 bases between. The CDR3 has 15 amino acids. Germline loops: CDR1 SEHNR, CDR2 FQNEAQ (reference sequence). The CDR3 here is CASSLTGAPLYEQYF. The CDR3 DNA reads TGTGCCAGCAGCTTAACGGGAGCGCCGCTATACGAGCAGTACTTC.

V and J are TRBV7-9 and TRBJ2-1, with 9 bases matching TRBD1. The CDR3 covers 15 residues. Germline V gene data show CDR1 as SEHNR and CDR2 as FQNEAQ (reference sequence). V lost 0 bases and J lost 7; bases outside the gene matches: 4. The CDR3 coding sequence is TGTGCCAGCAGCTTAGCCCACAGGGGGCGAAATGAGCAGTTCTTC. Amino acid sequence: CASSLAHRGRNEQFF.

The chain is built from TRBV10-3 and TRBJ2-1; no clear D gene. Per the germline V gene, CDR1 is ENHRY and CDR2 is SYGVKD. The CDR3 has 14 amino acids. The V gene lost 2 bases and the J gene lost 5 bases, with 10 bases spanning the gap. CDR3 coding DNA: TGTGCCATCAGTGAGAGCCCATCCCACAATGAGCAGTTCTTC. Its translation: CAISESPSHNEQFF.

J is TRBJ1-2 and V is TRBV25-1; D not certain. Germline CDR1 reads MGHDK; CDR2 reads SYGVNS. The CDR3 length is 16 residues. The V end was cut by 1 base, the J end by 4 bases, with 16 bases between. This chain's CDR3 is CASSEFGSSPSYGYTF. CDR3 nucleotides: TGTGCCAGCAGTGAATTCGGCAGCTCACCCTCCTATGGCTACACCTTC.

The rearrangement links TRBV18 to TRBJ2-1, with D unclear. This CDR3 is 17 amino acids long. Trimming removed 0 bases at V and 3 bases at J, with 15 bases between. Germline V lookup: CDR1 KGHSH, CDR2 LQKENI. CDR3 in amino acids: CASSPPREKPGYNEQFF. DNA of the CDR3: TGTGCCAGCTCACCACCAAGAGAAAAGCCGGGCTACAATGAGCAGTTCTTC.

The chain links TRBV6-5 to TRBJ2-1; 11 bases agree with TRBD2. This CDR3 is 15 amino acids long. J gave up 4 bases and V 8 bases, and 7 bases lay outside the gene matches. Germline assignment: CDR1 MNHEY and CDR2 SVGAGI. Written as DNA, the CDR3 is TGTGCCAGCGGGCCCGGGACTAGCGGTTACAATGAGCAGTTCTTC. Protein sequence: CASGPGTSGYNEQFF.

The CDR3 sequence: CASSLMGRGSTDTQYF. The CDR3 DNA is TGCGCCAGCAGCTTGATGGGGCGGGGTAGCACAGATACGCAGTATTTT. The chain has TRBV5-1 and TRBJ2-3, with D possibly matching TRBD2 (6 bases). The CDR3 has 16 amino acids. V was trimmed by 1 base and J by 0 bases, leaving 12 bases between them. Germline CDR1 reads SGHRS; CDR2 reads YFSETQ.

V is TRBV27 and J is TRBJ2-5, with 12 bases matching TRBD2. V lost 6 bases, J lost 3 bases, and 2 bases stayed unmatched. The CDR3 has 14 residues. Germline CDR1 is MNHEY and CDR2 is SMNVEV (reference sequence). CDR3 DNA: TGTGCCAGCAGGCTAGCGGGAGGGGAAGAGACCCAGTACTTC. Translating it yields CASRLAGGEETQYF.

This CDR3 is CARSSGQEAGVGYNEQFF. DNA for the CDR3: TGTGCCAGAAGCTCGGGACAGGAAGCAGGGGTCGGCTACAATGAGCAGTTCTTC. The chain recombines TRBV5-3 with TRBJ2-1, with 8 bases fitting TRBD1. Being an ORF, TRBV5-3 has a function that is uncertain. The CDR3 has 18 residues. With 3 bases clipped from V and 3 bases from J, the junction kept 14 bases outside the gene matches.

In its sample, this clone was seen once. The J gene is TRBJ2-2, the V gene TRBV10-3; TRBD2 agrees at 13 bases. V dropped 7 bases and J dropped 11; count of bases not matched to a gene: 7. The CDR3 has 14 amino acids. The germline gives CDR1 ENHRY, CDR2 SYGVKD. This chain's CDR3 is CAITPGLAGFELFF. The CDR3 DNA reads TGTGCCATCACCCCGGGACTAGCGGGATTCGAGCTGTTTTTT.

V usage is TRBV5-4 and J usage is TRBJ2-5; 9 bases are a match to TRBD1. V shed 0 bases and J 5 bases; nucleotides not matched to a gene: 11. Per germline, CDR1 SGHNT and CDR2 YYREEE (reference sequence). This CDR3 comprises 17 residues. The CDR3 loop is CASSLGGRTGVTETQYF. CDR3 sequence (DNA): TGTGCCAGCAGCTTGGGGGGGCGGACAGGGGTAACGGAGACCCAGTACTTC.

The V gene is TRBV5-1, the J gene TRBJ2-3, with a possible D match to TRBD1 (5 bases). Germline loops: CDR1 SGHRS, CDR2 YFSETQ. Trimming removed 4 bases from V and 0 bases from J, with 12 bases in between. The CDR3 length is 15 residues. CDR3 in amino acids: CASSTGVASTDTQYF. The CDR3 DNA is TGCGCCAGCAGCACAGGAGTCGCTAGCACAGATACGCAGTATTTT. Complete variable domain (other parts from reference TRBV5-1 and TRBJ2-3): KAGVTQTPRYLIKTRGQQVTLSCSPISGHRSVSWYQQTPGQGLQFLFEYFSETQRNKGNFPGRFSGRQFSNSRSEMNVSTLELGDSALYLCASSTGVASTDTQYFGPGTRLTVL.

V usage is TRBV6-6 and J usage is TRBJ1-2; tentative D call: TRBD1 (6 bases). Trimming left V 4 bases short and J 3 bases short, with 12 bases between. Germline CDR1 and CDR2: MNHNY and SVGAGI (reference sequence). This CDR3 region has 14 residues. The CDR3 here is CASSSTGYDYGYTF. The CDR3 DNA reads as TGTGCCAGCAGTTCTACAGGGTACGACTATGGCTACACCTTC.

The chain links TRBV11-2 to TRBJ2-3, with D possibly TRBD1 on 5 matching bases. Germline CDR1 SGHAT, CDR2 FQNNGV. The CDR3 runs 15 residues. The germline V and J ends were trimmed by 5 bases and 2 bases, with 14 bases remaining between them. The CDR3 nucleotides are TGTGCCAGCAGCCCGCGTGGGGCTTTCACAGATACGCAGTATTTT. This encodes CASSPRGAFTDTQYF.

The rearrangement links TRBV14 to TRBJ1-1; D not certain. V shed 4 bases and J shed 1 base, with 13 bases lying between them. Germline CDR1 reads SGHDN; CDR2 reads FVKESK. The CDR3 sequence is 15 residues long. The CDR3 coding sequence is TGTGCCAGCAGCCTCCGGGTGCGAAAGAACACTGAAGCTTTCTTT. Residues: CASSLRVRKNTEAFF.